One and the same sample provided the 21 T cell receptor beta chains below, sequenced in a study of post-analysis software for immune sequencing data. Findings of the study overall: Relative to controls, patients had about five TRBV segments at higher frequency, with TRBV5-6, TRBV5-1 and TRBV20-1 among these.

Their specific antigens are unknown. Sequencing libraries made from TCR beta cDNA carried unique molecular identifiers. TCRdb reanalysed the PCR reads using MiXCR and keeps one entry per CDR3 protein. The sample holds roughly 200,000 distinct CDR3 sequences; 29% are singletons and the top ten take about 3.7%. The sequenced material came from blood. These receptors all stem from a girl aged 2-17 years with multiple sclerosis.

The V and J genes are TRBV28 and TRBJ1-2; D possibly corresponds to TRBD1 (6 bases). Looked up from germline, CDR1 is MDHEN and CDR2 is SYDVKM. The V end was cut by 2 bases, the J end by 2 bases, with 18 bases between. This CDR3 is built from 17 residues. CDR3 bases: TGTGCCAGCAGTTTACCGGGGGGCGGTTCCATCAACTATGGCTACACCTTC. This sequence encodes CASSLPGGGSINYGYTF.

V is TRBV29-1 and J is TRBJ2-3; the match to TRBD1 covers 10 bases. Trimming removed 7 bases from V and 5 bases from J; junction bases left unmatched: 9. CDR1 and CDR2 (germline): SQVTM, ANQGSEA. The CDR3 is 14 amino acids. CDR3 DNA: TGCAGCGGAGCGGACAGGGGGAGGCAAGATACGCAGTATTTT. Residues: CSGADRGRQDTQYF.

This clonotype was found a few times. The rearrangement joins TRBV12-3 or TRBV12-4 to TRBJ2-1, with a tentative D call TRBD1 (5 bases). The CDR3 length is 13 residues. Trimming took off 6 bases at V and 4 bases at J, with 10 bases between the two ends. CDR3 protein: CASRDQGYNEQFF. The DNA for the CDR3 is TGTGCCAGCAGGGATCAGGGATACAATGAGCAGTTCTTC.

This clonotype has more than one count but fewer than ten. V usage is TRBV5-1 and J usage is TRBJ2-1, with 13 nucleotides matching TRBD2. Germline trimming cut 4 bases from V and 5 bases from J; bases unmatched to any gene: 15. CDR3 length: 19 amino acids. CDR1 is SGHRS, CDR2 YFSETQ, per germline. CDR3 residues: CASSATSGRASTTDNEQFF. For the CDR3, the DNA is TGCGCCAGCAGCGCCACTAGCGGGAGGGCCAGCACGACCGACAATGAGCAGTTCTTC.

There are many counts of this clonotype. This rearrangement joins TRBV20-1 to TRBJ2-7; 9 nucleotides align to TRBD1. Per the germline V gene, CDR1 is DFQATT and CDR2 is SNEGSKA (reference sequence). V lost 6 bases to trimming and J lost 5 bases; unmatched junction nucleotides: 11. This CDR3 is built from 14 residues. For the CDR3, the DNA is TGCAGTGCAAAACCGGGACAGGGTAGCGACGAGCAGTACTTC. This sequence encodes CSAKPGQGSDEQYF.

This clonotype was found a few times. The gene calls are TRBV25-1 and TRBJ2-7; D could derive from TRBD1 or TRBD2 (5 bases each). The germline V gene encodes CDR1 MGHDK and CDR2 SYGVNS. Trimming pared 3 bases from V and 1 base from J, leaving 10 bases between. This CDR3 comprises 14 residues. The CDR3 coding sequence is TGTGCCAGCAGTGATTGGGACGGATCCTACGAGCAGTACTTC. Translated, it gives CASSDWDGSYEQYF.

This chain joins TRBV28 and TRBJ1-2; D is perhaps TRBD1 (5 bases). This CDR3 spans 14 amino acids. The V gene's germline CDR1 is MDHEN and CDR2 SYDVKM. The V end was cut by 5 bases, the J end by 4 bases, with 14 bases between. The CDR3 DNA follows: TGTGCCAGCAGTGAAGGCTTAAGGGGCTATGGCTACACCTTC. Protein product: CASSEGLRGYGYTF.

In regard to this clonotype: At one end the junction does not follow the germline gene, possibly because of a read error. The rearrangement uses TRBV15 and TRBJ2-1, with 8 nucleotides matching TRBD2. The CDR3 extends over 15 amino acids. Germline-derived CDR1 and CDR2 are LNHNV and YYDKDF (reference sequence). The CDR3 region has the DNA TGTGCCACCAGCCGAAGCGGGAGCTCCTACAATGAGCAGTTATTC. This translates into CATSRSGSSYNEQLF.

Concerning this clonotype itself: A much larger clone lies a single base off, so this may be a read error. The rearrangement links TRBV6-5 to TRBJ2-7; 8 bases align to TRBD1. The CDR3 consists of 15 residues. The germline V gene encodes CDR1 MNHEY and CDR2 SVGAGI. The CDR3 region is CARSYAQGASYEQYF. The DNA of the CDR3 is TGTGCCAGGAGTTACGCTCAGGGGGCCTCCTACGAGCAGTACTTC.

Notes on this clonotype: This sequence may be a read error, since a much larger clone differs from it by one base. CDR3 sequence: CSAPGQGEDKNIQYF. DNA of the CDR3: TGCAGTGCCCCCGGACAGGGGGAAGACAAAAACATTCAGTACTTC. The chain joins TRBV20-1 to TRBJ2-4, with TRBD1 matching 10 bases. Germline values: CDR1 DFQATT, CDR2 SNEGSKA (reference sequence). The CDR3 is made up of 15 amino acids. V shed 6 bases and J 3 bases; nucleotides not matched to a gene: 8.

With regard to this clonotype: This likely comes from a read error, as the CDR3 has no conserved phenylalanine or tryptophan at its end. This chain links TRBV18 with TRBJ2-7; TRBD2 agrees at 11 bases. Trimming took 3 bases from V and 4 from J; bases not matched to a gene: 8. Germline V gene lookup returns CDR1 KGHSH and CDR2 LQKENI. The CDR3 sequence is 16 residues long. Here the CDR3 DNA reads TGTGCCAGCTCACCGCTGTCAGGGACTAGCGGATACGAGCAGTACCTC. As protein: CASSPLSGTSGYEQYL.

This clonotype turned up a few times. The chain couples TRBV20-1 to TRBJ2-1, with TRBD2 as a possible D gene (5 bases). Trimming took 0 bases from V and 8 from J, leaving 8 bases between them. Germline CDR1 reads DFQATT; CDR2 reads SNEGSKA (reference sequence). The CDR3 has 12 residues. In DNA, the CDR3 is TGCAGTGCTAGAGATGGAGGTCATGAGCAGTTCTTC. This translates into CSARDGGHEQFF.

The chain carries TRBV7-3 and TRBJ2-3; TRBD2 agrees at 8 bases. The V gene's germline CDR1 is SGHTA and CDR2 FQGTGA. This CDR3 contains 16 residues. Trimming at V came to 5 bases and at J to 4 bases, leaving 11 bases not matched to a gene. CDR3 residues: CASSPGLRGASDTQYF. In DNA, the CDR3 is TGTGCCAGCAGCCCCGGGTTGCGGGGGGCATCAGATACGCAGTATTTT.

This clonotype was seen only a few times. The rearrangement uses TRBV5-1 and TRBJ2-1, with a possible D match to TRBD1 (5 bases). Per germline, CDR1 SGHRS and CDR2 YFSETQ. V was cut by 2 bases and J by 8 bases, with 11 bases left in between. This CDR3 is 13 amino acids long. CDR3 in amino acids: CASSLGVIDEQFF. CDR3 DNA sequence: TGCGCCAGCAGCTTAGGGGTTATTGATGAGCAGTTCTTC.

CDR3 loop: CASLLTGANSPLHF. The CDR3 nucleotides are TGTGCCAGCCTATTAACAGGGGCCAATTCACCCCTCCACTTT. V is TRBV28 and J is TRBJ1-6; TRBD1 matches 7 bases. The CDR3 is 14 amino acids. Unmatched junction bases numbered 8, after V lost 8 bases and J lost 7 bases. Germline loops: CDR1 MDHEN, CDR2 SYDVKM.

With respect to this clonotype: This could be a read error, since a much larger clone is one nucleotide away. The chain joins TRBV21-1 to TRBJ2-7; no check of the table's D call, TRBD1, against the DNA was made. TRBV21-1 represents a pseudogene. The CDR3 is 16 amino acids. The CDR3 DNA follows: TGTGCCAGCAGCAACCTGGAGACAGGGGATCAAGAGACCCGGTACTTC. Translated: CASSNLETGDQETRYF.

This clonotype was observed a few times. The chain links TRBV5-1 to TRBJ1-1; the D is unclear. Trimming pared 0 bases from V and 3 bases from J, leaving 12 bases between. The CDR3 covers 15 residues. CDR1 and CDR2 (germline): SGHRS, YFSETQ. CDR3 DNA: TGCGCCAGCAGCTTGGACGTCAGGATTGACACTGAAGCTTTCTTT. Its translation is CASSLDVRIDTEAFF.

This clonotype was seen many times. The V and J genes are TRBV27 and TRBJ1-2; maybe TRBD1 (6 bases). The V gene lost 3 bases and the J gene lost 6 bases, with 11 bases spanning the gap. This CDR3 comprises 13 residues. Germline CDR1 is MNHEY and CDR2 is SMNVEV (reference sequence). In nucleotides, the CDR3 is TGTGCCAGCAGTTTCTTACAGGGTGATGGCTACACCTTC. Amino acids: CASSFLQGDGYTF.

This clonotype showed up many times. The junction departs from the called germline gene at one end, perhaps through a read error. The gene calls are TRBV29-1 and TRBJ2-1, with 8 bases aligning to TRBD2. This CDR3 has 15 residues. The germline gives CDR1 SQVTM, CDR2 ANQGSEA. CDR3 nucleotides: TGCAGCGTCAAACCAGCGGGGGACGCTTACAATGGGCAGTTCTTC. This gives the protein CSVKPAGDAYNGQFF.

A remark on this clonotype: With a much larger clone just one base away, this may be a read error. V is TRBV29-1 and J is TRBJ2-5, with unresolved D. The J call may not be correct, given that the DNA end is closer to TRBJ2-7. Germline CDR1 SQVTM, CDR2 ANQGSEA. The CDR3 runs to 13 residues. Written as DNA, the CDR3 is TGCAGCGTTAGTTCAGTCAGAGCCTACGAGCAGTACTTC. Translating gives CSVSSVRAYEQYF.

This clonotype was counted only a few times. The DNA for the CDR3 is TGTGCCAGCAGTTACTCGACCAGGGGGAGGGGGGGCTACACCTTC. Residues: CASSYSTRGRGGYTF. The rearrangement joins TRBV6-5 to TRBJ1-2, with 7 positions matching TRBD1. The V gene's germline CDR1 is MNHEY and CDR2 SVGAGI. The CDR3 has 15 residues. Losses at the gene ends were 0 bases for V and 8 bases for J; bases not matched to a gene: 9.